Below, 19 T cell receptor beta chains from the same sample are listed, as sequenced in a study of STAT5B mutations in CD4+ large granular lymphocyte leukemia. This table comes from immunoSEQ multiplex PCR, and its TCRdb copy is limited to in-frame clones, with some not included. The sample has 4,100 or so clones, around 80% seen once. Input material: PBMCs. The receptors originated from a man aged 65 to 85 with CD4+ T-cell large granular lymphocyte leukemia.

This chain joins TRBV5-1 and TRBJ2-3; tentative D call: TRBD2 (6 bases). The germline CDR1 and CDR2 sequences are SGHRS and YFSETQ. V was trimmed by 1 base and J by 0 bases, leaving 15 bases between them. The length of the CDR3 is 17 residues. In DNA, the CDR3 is TGCGCCAGCAGCTTGCTGGGACTGACAACGAGCACAGATACGCAGTATTTT. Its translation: CASSLLGLTTSTDTQYF.

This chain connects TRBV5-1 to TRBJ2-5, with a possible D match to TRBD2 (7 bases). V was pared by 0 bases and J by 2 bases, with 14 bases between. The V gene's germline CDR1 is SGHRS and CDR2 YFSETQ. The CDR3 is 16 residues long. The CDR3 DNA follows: TGCGCCAGCAGCTTGGTCGGGGGGCCGGTGCAAGAGACCCAGTACTTC. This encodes CASSLVGGPVQETQYF.

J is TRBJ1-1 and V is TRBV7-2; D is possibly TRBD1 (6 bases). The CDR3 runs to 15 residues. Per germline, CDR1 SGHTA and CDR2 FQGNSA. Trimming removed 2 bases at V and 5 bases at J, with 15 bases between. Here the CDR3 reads CASSLPIQGVTEAFF. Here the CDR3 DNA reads TGTGCCAGCAGCTTACCGATACAGGGTGTGACTGAAGCTTTCTTT.

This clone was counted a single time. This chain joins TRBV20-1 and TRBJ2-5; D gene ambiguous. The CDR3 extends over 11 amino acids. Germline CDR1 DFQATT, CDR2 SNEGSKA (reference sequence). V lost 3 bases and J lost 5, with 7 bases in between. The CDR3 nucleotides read TGCAGTGCTAGCGGCCAGGAGACCCAGTACTTC. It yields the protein CSASGQETQYF.

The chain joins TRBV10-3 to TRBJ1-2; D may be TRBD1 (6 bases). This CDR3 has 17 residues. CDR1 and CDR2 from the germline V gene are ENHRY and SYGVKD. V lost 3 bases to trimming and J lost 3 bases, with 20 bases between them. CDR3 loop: CAISEGGGGPSDYGYTF. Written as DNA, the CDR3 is TGTGCCATCAGTGAAGGAGGGGGGGGTCCCTCTGACTATGGCTACACCTTC.

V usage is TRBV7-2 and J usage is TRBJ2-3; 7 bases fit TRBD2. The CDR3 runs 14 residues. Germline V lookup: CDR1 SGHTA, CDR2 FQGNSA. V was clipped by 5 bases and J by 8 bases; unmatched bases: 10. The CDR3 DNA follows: TGTGCCAGCAGCCCAAGACTAGCTCAGGGTACGCAGTATTTT. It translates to CASSPRLAQGTQYF.

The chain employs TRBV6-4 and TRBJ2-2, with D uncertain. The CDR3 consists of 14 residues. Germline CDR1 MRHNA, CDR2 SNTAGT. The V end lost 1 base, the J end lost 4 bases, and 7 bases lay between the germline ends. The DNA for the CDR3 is TGTGCCAGCAGTGACTTCGGCAGCACCGGGGAGCTGTTTTTT. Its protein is CASSDFGSTGELFF.

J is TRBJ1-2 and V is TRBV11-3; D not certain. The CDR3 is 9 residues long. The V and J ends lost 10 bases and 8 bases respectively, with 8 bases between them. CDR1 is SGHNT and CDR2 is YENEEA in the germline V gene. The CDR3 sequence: CATVRGYTF. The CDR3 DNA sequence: TGTGCCACGGTCCGAGGCTACACCTTC. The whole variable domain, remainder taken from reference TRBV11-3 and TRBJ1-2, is EAGVVQSPRYKIIEKKQPVAFWCNPISGHNTLYWYLQNLGQGPELLIRYENEEAVDDSQLPKDRFSAERLKGVDSTLKIQPAELGDSAVYLCATVRGYTFGSGTRLTVV.

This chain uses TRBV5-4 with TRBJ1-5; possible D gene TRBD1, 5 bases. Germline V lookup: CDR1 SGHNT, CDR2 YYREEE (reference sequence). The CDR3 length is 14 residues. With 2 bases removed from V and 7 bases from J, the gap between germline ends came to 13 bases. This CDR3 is CASSLWGSGQPQHF. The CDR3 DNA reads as TGTGCCAGCAGCTTATGGGGGTCGGGGCAGCCCCAGCATTTT.

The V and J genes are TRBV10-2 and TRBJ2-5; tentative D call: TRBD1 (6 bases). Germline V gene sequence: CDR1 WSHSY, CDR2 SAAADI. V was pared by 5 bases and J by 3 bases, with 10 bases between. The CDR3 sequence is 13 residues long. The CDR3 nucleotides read TGCGCCAGCAGTAAGGACAGAGAAGAGACCCAGTACTTC. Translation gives CASSKDREETQYF.

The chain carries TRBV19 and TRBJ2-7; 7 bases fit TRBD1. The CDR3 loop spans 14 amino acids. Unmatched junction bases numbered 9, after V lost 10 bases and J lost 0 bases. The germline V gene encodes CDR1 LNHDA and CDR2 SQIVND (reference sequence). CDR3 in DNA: TGTGCCACCCGGGGACAGAGAGGCTCCTACGAGCAGTACTTC. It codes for CATRGQRGSYEQYF.

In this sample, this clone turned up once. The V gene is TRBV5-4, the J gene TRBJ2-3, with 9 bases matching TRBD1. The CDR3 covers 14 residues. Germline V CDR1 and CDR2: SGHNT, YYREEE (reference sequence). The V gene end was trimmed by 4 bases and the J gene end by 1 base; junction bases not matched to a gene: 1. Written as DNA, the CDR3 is TGTGCCAGCAGCCGGGACAGGGGCACAGATACGCAGTATTTT. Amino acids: CASSRDRGTDTQYF.

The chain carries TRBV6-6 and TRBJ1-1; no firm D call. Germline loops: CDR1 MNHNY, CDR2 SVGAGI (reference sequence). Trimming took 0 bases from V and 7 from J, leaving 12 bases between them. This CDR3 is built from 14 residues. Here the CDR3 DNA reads TGTGCCAGCAGTTACTCGATCTCCGTGAATGAAGCTTTCTTT. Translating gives CASSYSISVNEAFF.

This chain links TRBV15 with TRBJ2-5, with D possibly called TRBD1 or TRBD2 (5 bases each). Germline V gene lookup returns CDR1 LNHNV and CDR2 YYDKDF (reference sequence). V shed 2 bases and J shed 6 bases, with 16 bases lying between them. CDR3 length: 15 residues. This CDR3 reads CATSRWSGSEKTQYF. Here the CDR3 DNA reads TGTGCCACCAGCAGATGGTCAGGGAGTGAAAAGACCCAGTACTTC.

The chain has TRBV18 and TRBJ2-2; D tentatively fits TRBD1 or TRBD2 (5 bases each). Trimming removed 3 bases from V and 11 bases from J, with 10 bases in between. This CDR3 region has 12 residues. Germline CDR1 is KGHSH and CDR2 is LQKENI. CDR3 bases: TGTGCCAGCTCACCTAACGGGGCAGAGCTGTTTTTT. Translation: CASSPNGAELFF.

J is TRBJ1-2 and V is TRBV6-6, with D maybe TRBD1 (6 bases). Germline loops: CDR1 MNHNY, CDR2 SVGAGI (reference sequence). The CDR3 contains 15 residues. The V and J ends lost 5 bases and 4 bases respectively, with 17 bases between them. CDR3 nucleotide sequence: TGTGCCAGCAGTCTCTCAGGGGTGGTACGCTATGGCTACACCTTC. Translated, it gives CASSLSGVVRYGYTF.

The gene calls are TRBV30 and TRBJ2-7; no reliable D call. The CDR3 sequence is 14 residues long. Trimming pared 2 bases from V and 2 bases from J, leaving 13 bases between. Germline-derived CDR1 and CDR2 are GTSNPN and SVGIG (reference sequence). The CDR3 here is CAWSRPPRTYEQYV. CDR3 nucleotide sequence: TGTGCCTGGAGTCGACCCCCGCGGACCTACGAGCAGTACGTC.

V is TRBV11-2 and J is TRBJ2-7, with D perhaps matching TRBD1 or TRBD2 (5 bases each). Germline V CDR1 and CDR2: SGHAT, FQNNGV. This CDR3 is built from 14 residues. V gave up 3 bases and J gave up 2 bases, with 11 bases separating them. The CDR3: CASSFGDATYEQYF. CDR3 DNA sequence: TGTGCCAGCAGCTTTGGGGACGCCACCTACGAGCAGTACTTC.

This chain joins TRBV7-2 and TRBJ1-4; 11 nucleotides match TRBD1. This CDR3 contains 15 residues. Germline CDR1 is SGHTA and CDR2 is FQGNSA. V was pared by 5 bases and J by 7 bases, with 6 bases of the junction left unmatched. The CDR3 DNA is TGTGCCAGCAGCGAGCCGGGACAGGGGGTTGAAAAACTGTTTTTT. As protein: CASSEPGQGVEKLFF.